Listed here is a single T cell receptor (beta chain). Per the study methods: Amplification from reference gene primers served as the basis for estimated nucleated cell counts. Profiled with immunoSEQ multiplex PCR; TCRdb holds only in-frame clones, not every one. That table supplies the V and J calls and clone size; D and trimming were determined from the DNA. Of about 54,000 clones listed, about 88% are singletons. Germline CDR1 and CDR2: SQVTM and ANQGSEA. Trimming cost V 6 bases and J 2 bases; bases outside gene matches: 1. This CDR3 has 11 residues. This entry is derived from a study of blood T cell repertoires in COVID-19. Study-wide background: COVID-19 samples, acute and convalescent, were from the United States, Italy and Spain. Nucleic acid was either cDNA or gDNA, and it came from T cells, B-cell-depleted T cells, or PBMCs.

Sequencing was carried out using peripheral blood. The sequence was collected from a man aged 55-75 years with active COVID-19. The V call is TRBV29-1, the J call TRBJ2-7, with 7 nucleotides matching TRBD2. This chain's CDR3 is CSVRGTYEQYF. In DNA form, the CDR3 reads TGCAGCGTGCGGGGGACCTACGAGCAGTACTTC.